This TCR beta chain is drawn from a study of shared clonotypes between healthy human individuals. Data came from immunoSEQ multiplex PCR; TCRdb stores just in-frame clones and leaves some out. The profile shows 2 million to 2.5 million clones, approximately 93% of them singletons. Study-wide results and caveats: It was anticipated that sequencing depth would influence how many clonotypes donors shared.

The CDR3 length is 15 residues. The V gene's germline CDR1 is ENHRY and CDR2 SYGVKD. Trimming removed 10 bases from V and 4 bases from J, with 22 bases in between. Worth noting for this clone: Its cognate antigen is unknown.

The J gene is TRBJ1-1, the V gene TRBV10-3; tentative D call: TRBD1 (5 bases). The TCR comes from a man younger than 35 in good health. Some clones in this sample may be carry-over from other donors' samples. Sample: naive CD4+ T cells from PBMCs. As for subset: CD45RA+ positively selected. The CDR3 spells CATRSSRVGSTEAFF. DNA for the CDR3: TGTGCCACCAGGTCCTCCAGGGTCGGTAGCACTGAAGCTTTCTTT.